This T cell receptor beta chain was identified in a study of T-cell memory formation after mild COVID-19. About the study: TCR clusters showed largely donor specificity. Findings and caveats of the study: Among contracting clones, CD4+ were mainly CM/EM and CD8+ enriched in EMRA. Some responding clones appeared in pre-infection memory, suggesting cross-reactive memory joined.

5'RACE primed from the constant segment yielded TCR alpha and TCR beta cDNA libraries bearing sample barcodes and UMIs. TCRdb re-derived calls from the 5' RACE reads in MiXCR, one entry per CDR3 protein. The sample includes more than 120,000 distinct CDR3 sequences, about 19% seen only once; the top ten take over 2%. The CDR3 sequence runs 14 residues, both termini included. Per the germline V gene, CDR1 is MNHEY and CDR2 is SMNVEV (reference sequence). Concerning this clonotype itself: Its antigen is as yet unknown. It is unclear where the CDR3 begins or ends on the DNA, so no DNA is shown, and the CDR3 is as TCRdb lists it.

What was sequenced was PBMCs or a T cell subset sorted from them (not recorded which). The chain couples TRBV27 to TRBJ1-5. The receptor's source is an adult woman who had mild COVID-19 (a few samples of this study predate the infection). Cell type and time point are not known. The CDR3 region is CASSTSGNNQPQHF.